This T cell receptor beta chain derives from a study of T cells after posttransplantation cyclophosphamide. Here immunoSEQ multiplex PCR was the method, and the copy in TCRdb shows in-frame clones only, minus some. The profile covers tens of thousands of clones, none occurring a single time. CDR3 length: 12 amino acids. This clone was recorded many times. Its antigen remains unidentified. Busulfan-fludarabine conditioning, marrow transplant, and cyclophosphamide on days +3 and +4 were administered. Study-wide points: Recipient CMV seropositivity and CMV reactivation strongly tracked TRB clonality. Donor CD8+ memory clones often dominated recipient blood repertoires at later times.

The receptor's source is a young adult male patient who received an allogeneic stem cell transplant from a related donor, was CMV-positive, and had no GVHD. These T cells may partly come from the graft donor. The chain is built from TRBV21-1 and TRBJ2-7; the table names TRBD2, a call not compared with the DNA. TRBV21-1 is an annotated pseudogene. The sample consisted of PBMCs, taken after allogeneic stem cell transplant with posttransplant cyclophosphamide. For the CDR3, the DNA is TGTGCCGGCGAGCGGGGTCCCTACGAGCAGTACTTC. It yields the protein CAGERGPYEQYF.